One sample yielded the 10 T cell receptor beta chains listed below, sequenced in a study of T cells in Graves' hyperthyroidism and ophthalmopathy. Amplified TCR beta CDR3 regions derived from RNA transcripts. The HTBI primer set served for first-round RT-PCR of the TCR CDR3. TCRdb reanalysed the multiplex PCR reads using MiXCR and keeps one entry per CDR3 protein. The table has roughly 350,000 distinct CDR3 sequences, roughly 15% seen once. The sequenced sample was blood. Receptor source: a woman between 40 and 55 years old with Graves' ophthalmopathy.

This rearrangement joins TRBV5-1 to TRBJ1-1; TRBD1 aligns across 7 bases. The J segment lost 1 base and the V segment lost 3 bases, leaving 6 bases of the junction unmatched. The CDR3 is 15 amino acids. Germline V gene lookup returns CDR1 SGHRS and CDR2 YFSETQ. CDR3 residues: CASSSSGQKNTEAFF. The CDR3 nucleotides read TGCGCCAGCAGCTCCTCGGGACAGAAGAACACTGAAGCTTTCTTT. Looking up the rest from reference TRBV5-1 and TRBJ1-1 gives the full variable domain: KAGVTQTPRYLIKTRGQQVTLSCSPISGHRSVSWYQQTPGQGLQFLFEYFSETQRNKGNFPGRFSGRQFSNSRSEMNVSTLELGDSALYLCASSSSGQKNTEAFFGQGTRLTVV.

This clonotype was counted ten times or more. The chain has TRBV27 and TRBJ2-1, with TRBD2 matching over 8 bases. Germline CDR1 reads MNHEY; CDR2 reads SMNVEV (reference sequence). This CDR3 contains 16 residues. Trimming cost V 3 bases and J 1 base; bases outside gene matches: 5. The CDR3 DNA reads as TGTGCCAGCAGTTTGCGGGGGGCATTTTCCTACAATGAGCAGTTCTTC. This translates into CASSLRGAFSYNEQFF.

This clonotype occurred many times. The chain recombines TRBV28 with TRBJ2-1; a weak D match, TRBD2 (5 bases). This CDR3 region has 12 residues. V dropped 7 bases and J dropped 9 bases, with 13 bases sitting between them. In germline, CDR1 is MDHEN, CDR2 SYDVKM. DNA for the CDR3: TGTGCCAGCAACCTAGCCTTCGGTGAGCAGTTCTTC. The encoded protein is CASNLAFGEQFF.

The chain combines TRBV5-1 with TRBJ1-6, with D possibly matching TRBD1 (6 bases). This CDR3 has 15 residues. Between the trimmed V and J ends, which lost 1 base and 2 bases, there was a span of 7 bases. CDR1 is SGHRS and CDR2 is YFSETQ in the germline V gene. CDR3 residues: CASSLTGTYNSPLHF. The CDR3, as DNA: TGCGCCAGCAGCTTGACAGGGACCTATAATTCACCCCTCCACTTT.

This clonotype was detected many times. The chain uses TRBV12-5 and TRBJ1-1, with no clear D. Trimming shortened V by 1 base and J by 4 bases, and 16 bases separated the two germline ends. This CDR3 is 16 amino acids long. Per the germline V gene, CDR1 is LGHNT and CDR2 is FRNRAP. DNA of the CDR3: TGTGCTAGTGGTTTGGAACTCAGCTGGGCGGGCACTGAAGCTTTCTTT. It encodes CASGLELSWAGTEAFF.

This clonotype was found many times. The chain recombines TRBV5-1 with TRBJ1-4; 9 nucleotides match TRBD1. The germline gives CDR1 SGHRS, CDR2 YFSETQ. The CDR3 has 15 amino acids. J gave up 8 bases and V 4 bases, and 9 bases lay outside the gene matches. CDR3 nucleotide sequence: TGCGCCAGCAGCCGGAACACAGGGGGCACGGAAAAACTGTTTTTT. This translates into CASSRNTGGTEKLFF.

This clonotype was recorded many times. V and J are TRBV6-1 and TRBJ1-6; TRBD1 matches at 7 bases. The germline CDR1 and CDR2 sequences are MNHNS and SASEGT. J was trimmed by 5 bases and V by 4 bases; bases with no gene match: 5. This CDR3 spans 15 amino acids. The chain's CDR3 is CASSARQGNNSPLHF. The CDR3 DNA reads TGTGCCAGCAGTGCCAGACAGGGAAATAATTCACCCCTCCACTTT.

The chain couples TRBV19 to TRBJ1-5, with 7 bases aligning to TRBD1. Germline V lookup: CDR1 LNHDA, CDR2 SQIVND (reference sequence). The CDR3 loop spans 14 amino acids. The trim removed 11 bases at V and 2 bases at J, leaving 9 bases unmatched. In DNA form, the CDR3 reads TGTGCCTCAGGGGGGGAGGTTGGCAATCAGCCCCAGCATTTT. It codes for CASGGEVGNQPQHF.

There are a few counts of this clonotype. This rearrangement joins TRBV7-2 to TRBJ2-5, with TRBD1 matching over 8 bases. V trimming: 6 bases; J trimming: 4 bases; junction bases outside the gene matches: 7. The length of the CDR3 is 14 residues. CDR1 is SGHTA and CDR2 is FQGNSA in the germline V gene. CDR3 loop: CASSKDRGGETQYF. The CDR3 bases are TGTGCCAGCAGTAAAGACAGGGGCGGAGAGACCCAGTACTTC.

This clonotype was recorded many times. The gene calls are TRBV2 and TRBJ1-5; D gene unclear. The germline V gene encodes CDR1 SNHLY and CDR2 FYNNEI. Trimming took 0 bases from V and 6 from J, leaving 6 bases between them. This CDR3 is 13 amino acids long. The CDR3 loop is CASSEALPQPQHF. CDR3 nucleotides: TGTGCCAGCAGTGAAGCGCTTCCTCAGCCCCAGCATTTT.